This T cell receptor beta chain is drawn from a study of memory CD4+ T cells and cytomegalovirus serostatus. Original data processing: After removing out-of-frame reads, 2 million to 2.5 million distinct TCRbeta sequences remained. TCRdb's table, derived via immunoSEQ multiplex PCR, lists solely in-frame clones and lacks some. V and J calls plus clone size are reproduced from that table; the DNA served to infer D and trimming. The data hold just under 65,000 clones, with 70% to 80% observed a single time. The sort gate was single viable CD3+CD4+CD8-CD45RO+ cells for memory CD4+ T cells. The V gene's germline CDR1 is MDHEN and CDR2 SYDVKM. This CDR3 region has 15 residues. Trimming removed 2 bases at V and 4 bases at J, with 14 bases between.

V is TRBV28 and J is TRBJ1-1, with a tentative D call TRBD1 (5 bases). The receptor's source is an adult in good health and CMV-seronegative. Material for sequencing was memory CD4+ T cells from blood. The chain's CDR3 is CASSLGGGKGTEAFF. The CDR3 region has the DNA TGTGCCAGCAGTTTAGGTGGGGGGAAGGGCACTGAAGCTTTCTTT.